These 14 T cell receptor beta chains were sequenced from one sample in a study of neurological immune-mediated disorders. Time point noted: technical triplicate 3. In TCRdb, the 5' RACE reads were re-called with MiXCR into one record per CDR3 protein. The sample has tens of thousands of distinct CDR3 sequences, under 25% seen once; the top ten hold about 4.1%. The material sequenced was PBMCs. The receptor source for this set is a man aged 60 to 75 with HTLV-1-associated myelopathy (HAM/TSP).

This clonotype was observed at least ten times. The chain recombines TRBV3-1 with TRBJ2-5; D gene uncertain. CDR3 length equals 14 residues. The V and J ends lost 0 bases and 4 bases respectively, with 9 bases between them. Germline V gene sequence: CDR1 LGHDT, CDR2 YNNKEL (reference sequence). The CDR3 sequence is CASSQDTAIETQYF. DNA of the CDR3: TGTGCCAGCAGCCAAGATACAGCAATAGAGACCCAGTACTTC.

This clonotype was counted at least ten times. The J gene is TRBJ2-5, the V gene TRBV6-1; D gene unclear. Germline V gene data show CDR1 as MNHNS and CDR2 as SASEGT. This CDR3 contains 12 residues. V lost 6 bases and J 0 bases, leaving 5 bases between the germline ends. CDR3 bases: TGTGCCAGCAGGATCAACCAAGAGACCCAGTACTTC. It codes for CASRINQETQYF.

Many counts were recorded for this clonotype. The chain is built from TRBV7-6 and TRBJ2-7, with no clear D. Germline CDR1 SGHVS, CDR2 FNYEAQ. The CDR3 contains 15 residues. Trimming cost V 3 bases and J 2 bases, with 14 bases left between them. This CDR3 reads CASSLGHGGPYEQYF. CDR3 coding DNA: TGTGCCAGCAGCTTGGGCCATGGCGGCCCCTACGAGCAGTACTTC. The complete variable domain, with remaining parts taken from reference TRBV7-6 and TRBJ2-7, reads GAGVSQSPRYKVTKRGQDVALRCDPISGHVSLYWYRQALGQGPEFLTYFNYEAQQDKSGLPNDRFSAERPEGSISTLTIQRTEQRDSAMYRCASSLGHGGPYEQYFGPGTRLTVT.

This clonotype was recorded many times. The gene calls are TRBV5-5 and TRBJ2-5; 11 bases align to TRBD2. Germline V lookup: CDR1 SGHKS, CDR2 YYEKEE (reference sequence). This CDR3 contains 15 residues. V lost 4 bases to trimming and J lost 5 bases; unmatched junction nucleotides: 7. This chain's CDR3 is CASSLQTSGIETQYF. As DNA, the CDR3 is TGTGCCAGCAGCCTACAGACTAGCGGGATTGAGACCCAGTACTTC.

V gene TRBV27 combines with J gene TRBJ1-2; TRBD1 agrees at 8 bases. From germline, CDR1 is MNHEY and CDR2 SMNVEV (reference sequence). The CDR3 loop spans 13 amino acids. The V segment lost 3 bases and the J segment 7 bases; nucleotides outside the gene matches: 4. The CDR3 is CASSLSGQGGYTF. The CDR3 bases are TGTGCCAGCAGTTTGAGCGGACAGGGTGGCTACACCTTC.

This clonotype was detected many times. V is TRBV20-1 and J is TRBJ2-7; TRBD1 matches 7 bases. Germline trimming cut 1 base from V and 2 bases from J; bases unmatched to any gene: 2. The CDR3 runs 13 residues. Germline assignment: CDR1 DFQATT and CDR2 SNEGSKA (reference sequence). CDR3 region: CSARATGAYEQYF. Here the CDR3 DNA reads TGCAGTGCTAGAGCAACAGGGGCCTACGAGCAGTACTTC.

This clonotype counts as medium-sized. The chain uses TRBV9 and TRBJ2-5; D is uncertain. V was cut by 2 bases and J by 2 bases, with 13 bases left in between. Germline values: CDR1 SGDLS, CDR2 YYNGEE. This CDR3 spans 15 amino acids. CDR3 DNA: TGTGCCAGCAGCGTTTCCCCCCAGGAACAAGAGACCCAGTACTTC. Protein sequence: CASSVSPQEQETQYF.

This clonotype ranks as medium-sized. A junction boundary mismatches the germline segment, possibly from a read error. The genes are TRBV20-1 and TRBJ2-1; 14 nucleotides align to TRBD2. The CDR3 length is 15 residues. Germline CDR1 DFQATT, CDR2 SNEGSKA (reference sequence). CDR3 DNA sequence: TGCATTGCTGGGACTAGCGGGAGTGCCTACAATGAGCAGTTCTTC. This translates into CIAGTSGSAYNEQFF.

This clonotype came up many times. The chain links TRBV20-1 to TRBJ2-1; 9 positions agree with TRBD2. The V gene end was trimmed by 3 bases and the J gene end by 0 bases; junction bases not matched to a gene: 0. The CDR3 loop spans 14 amino acids. Per germline, CDR1 DFQATT and CDR2 SNEGSKA (reference sequence). Here the CDR3 DNA reads TGCAGTGCTAGTAGCGGGAGCTCCTACAATGAGCAGTTCTTC. Translated: CSASSGSSYNEQFF.

This clonotype occurred many times. V and J are TRBV7-2 and TRBJ2-7; possible D gene TRBD1, 5 bases. This CDR3 is built from 14 residues. V dropped 5 bases and J dropped 6 bases, with 17 bases sitting between them. The germline V gene encodes CDR1 SGHTA and CDR2 FQGNSA. As DNA, the CDR3 is TGTGCCAGCAGCCCAGGGCGAGGAGTAGCCGAGCAGTACTTC. It codes for CASSPGRGVAEQYF.

The sample holds many counts of this clonotype. V is TRBV6-5 and J is TRBJ1-5, with a tentative D call TRBD1 (5 bases). The CDR3 totals 16 residues. The V end was cut by 6 bases, the J end by 2 bases, with 17 bases between. The germline gives CDR1 MNHEY, CDR2 SVGAGI. In nucleotides, the CDR3 is TGTGCCAGCAGGCCGTTTGGGGGTTATGGCAATCAGCCCCAGCATTTT. It encodes CASRPFGGYGNQPQHF.

The sample holds many counts of this clonotype. V gene TRBV6-5 combines with J gene TRBJ1-2; D is undetermined. The CDR3 extends over 13 amino acids. CDR1 and CDR2 (germline): MNHEY, SVGAGI. The V end lost 2 bases, the J end lost 0 bases, and 4 bases lay between the germline ends. The CDR3 nucleotides read TGTGCCAGCAGTTACACGGCTAACTATGGCTACACCTTC. It specifies CASSYTANYGYTF.

In its sample, this clonotype ranks as medium-sized (0.01 to 0.1%). The chain links TRBV5-6 to TRBJ2-3; 7 nucleotides agree with TRBD1. Germline V gives CDR1 SGHDT, CDR2 YYEEEE. The CDR3 is 17 amino acids. V lost 0 bases to trimming and J lost 1 base; unmatched junction nucleotides: 8. CDR3 region: CASSLGDSLWGTDTQYF. The DNA of the CDR3 is TGTGCCAGCAGCTTGGGGGACAGCTTATGGGGCACAGATACGCAGTATTTT.

This clonotype was observed many times. The chain employs TRBV20-1 and TRBJ2-1, with D unresolved. With 1 base removed from V and 6 bases from J, the gap between germline ends came to 13 bases. CDR3 length equals 14 residues. CDR1 is DFQATT, CDR2 SNEGSKA, per germline (reference sequence). DNA of the CDR3: TGCAGTGCTAGAGGCCCTCGGATTTTCAATGAGCAGTTCTTC. This translates into CSARGPRIFNEQFF.